One and the same sample provided the 4 T cell receptor beta chains below, sequenced in a study of shared clonotypes between healthy human individuals. The protocol was immunoSEQ multiplex PCR, while the TCRdb copy is restricted to in-frame clones and leaves out a portion. The sample has some 500,000 clones, about 80% seen once; the top ten hold about an eighth. The sample comprised PBMCs. These receptors all come from a middle-aged woman in good health. Some clones in this sample may be carry-over from other donors' samples.

This clone was observed at least ten times. The rearrangement joins TRBV6-1 to TRBJ1-5; D is unresolved. Germline V lookup: CDR1 MNHNS, CDR2 SASEGT. The CDR3 has 12 amino acids. V gave up 7 bases and J gave up 10 bases, with 14 bases separating them. In DNA, the CDR3 is TGTGCCAGCAAAGGGCCCAATGTTCCCCAGCATTTT. Its translation: CASKGPNVPQHF.

V and J are TRBV2 and TRBJ2-7, with D tentatively TRBD1 (5 bases). Trimming took off 1 base at V and 5 bases at J, with 9 bases between the two ends. The CDR3 extends over 13 amino acids. In germline, CDR1 is SNHLY, CDR2 FYNNEI. The CDR3 protein is CASSEGQSDEQYF. For the CDR3, the DNA is TGTGCCAGCAGTGAAGGACAGTCTGACGAGCAGTACTTC. Full variable domain (missing parts from reference TRBV2 and TRBJ2-7): EPEVTQTPSHQVTQMGQEVILRCVPISNHLYFYWYRQILGQKVEFLVSFYNNEISEKSEIFDDQFSVERPDGSNFTLKIRSTKLEDSAMYFCASSEGQSDEQYFGPGTRLTVT.

The rearrangement joins TRBV5-4 to TRBJ2-5, with a weak D call TRBD1 (5 bases). The CDR3 sequence is 15 residues long. The V gene lost 2 bases and the J gene lost 2 bases, with 13 bases spanning the gap. In germline, CDR1 is SGHNT, CDR2 YYREEE (reference sequence). This chain's CDR3 is CASSFTGPSQETQYF. In DNA, the CDR3 is TGTGCCAGCAGCTTTACAGGACCCTCTCAAGAGACCCAGTACTTC.

CDR3 protein: CASIPRDDYGYTF. CDR3 bases: TGTGCCAGCATTCCCCGGGACGACTATGGCTACACCTTC. The chain links TRBV2 to TRBJ1-2; TRBD1 might be the D (5 bases). There are 13 residues in the CDR3. Trimming took 7 bases from V and 3 from J, leaving 12 bases between them. Germline CDR1 is SNHLY and CDR2 is FYNNEI. Together with reference TRBV2 and TRBJ1-2, the CDR3 gives the full variable domain: EPEVTQTPSHQVTQMGQEVILRCVPISNHLYFYWYRQILGQKVEFLVSFYNNEISEKSEIFDDQFSVERPDGSNFTLKIRSTKLEDSAMYFCASIPRDDYGYTFGSGTRLTVV.